The rows below give T cell receptor beta chains drawn from one sample of a study of blood T cell repertoires in COVID-19. Using immunoSEQ multiplex PCR, the repertoire was profiled, and TCRdb retains in-frame clones only, with some absent. Among about 140,000 clones listed, roughly 88% were seen once. The source material was peripheral blood. The receptor source for this set is an older woman with acute or convalescent COVID-19. Both conserved end residues are part of each CDR3. A D gene is named only where the DNA matches it firmly. Part of the rows lack a size; the others show once, few, many or a class for expanded clones.

J gene: TRBJ2-1; clone size: once; V gene: TRBV7-2; D gene: TRBD2; CDR3 DNA: TGTGCCAGCAGCAGCCTACGGGAGGGGAGTGAGCAGTTCTTC; CDR3 protein: CASSSLREGSEQFF
J gene: TRBJ1-3; clone size: few; V gene: TRBV30; D gene: TRBD1; CDR3 DNA: TGTGCCTGGGAAACAGGGGGCTCTGGAAACACCATATATTTT; CDR3 protein: CAWETGGSGNTIYF
J gene: TRBJ1-1; clone size: once; V gene: TRBV5-1; D gene: TRBD1; CDR3 DNA: TGCGCCAGCAGCTTTGGGACAGCTGAAGCTTTCTTT; CDR3 protein: CASSFGTAEAFF
J gene: TRBJ1-6; clone size: .; V gene: TRBV6-2/TRBV6-3; D gene: TRBD1; CDR3 DNA: TGTGCCAGCAGCCATGGACAGGGAGATAATTCACCCCTCCACTTT; CDR3 protein: CASSHGQGDNSPLHF
J gene: TRBJ1-6; clone size: .; V gene: TRBV19; D gene: .; CDR3 DNA: TGTGCCAGTAGTATTCAAGAGGATGGTTCACCCCTCCACTTT; CDR3 protein: CASSIQEDGSPLHF
J gene: TRBJ1-2; clone size: .; V gene: TRBV5-4; D gene: TRBD1; CDR3 DNA: TGTGCCAGCAGCCCCTCGTCGGGACAGAACTATGGCTACACCTTC; CDR3 protein: CASSPSSGQNYGYTF
J gene: TRBJ1-1; clone size: .; V gene: TRBV6-6; D gene: .; CDR3 DNA: TGTGCCAGCAGTTACGCCGGCGAGGGGAGGGAAGCTTTCTTT; CDR3 protein: CASSYAGEGREAFF
J gene: TRBJ2-3; clone size: .; V gene: TRBV6-1; D gene: TRBD1; CDR3 DNA: TGTGCCAGCAGTGAATTTGACAGGGTGTCAGATACGCAGTATTTT; CDR3 protein: CASSEFDRVSDTQYF
J gene: TRBJ2-1; clone size: .; V gene: TRBV9; D gene: TRBD2; CDR3 DNA: TGTGCCAGCAGCGCAAGGACTAGCTACAATGAGCAGTTCTTC; CDR3 protein: CASSARTSYNEQFF
J gene: TRBJ1-6; clone size: .; V gene: TRBV7-2; D gene: TRBD1; CDR3 DNA: TGTGCCAGCAGCTTACAGACAGGGGCCTATAATTCACCCCTCCACTTT; CDR3 protein: CASSLQTGAYNSPLHF
J gene: TRBJ2-7; clone size: .; V gene: TRBV28; D gene: TRBD2; CDR3 DNA: TGTGCCAGCAGTCCCGGGGGTAGCGGGGGTTACGAGCAGTACTTC; CDR3 protein: CASSPGGSGGYEQYF
J gene: TRBJ2-3; clone size: .; V gene: TRBV19; D gene: .; CDR3 DNA: TGTGCCAGTAGTTCCCAAGCATCAGGAGATACGCAGTATTTT; CDR3 protein: CASSSQASGDTQYF
J gene: TRBJ1-2; clone size: .; V gene: TRBV15; D gene: .; CDR3 DNA: TGTGCCACCAGCAGAGATTCGACAGAGAACTTCCCCTATGGCTACACCTTC; CDR3 protein: CATSRDSTENFPYGYTF
J gene: TRBJ2-5; clone size: .; V gene: TRBV5-6; D gene: .; CDR3 DNA: TGTGCCAGCAGCCGGGATGGGGGGACCCGAGAGACCCAGTACTTC; CDR3 protein: CASSRDGGTRETQYF
J gene: TRBJ2-5; clone size: .; V gene: TRBV3-1/TRBV3-2; D gene: .; CDR3 DNA: TGTGCCAGCAGCCTATTCAATATCGGGGGAAGGGAGACCCAGTACTTC; CDR3 protein: CASSLFNIGGRETQYF
J gene: TRBJ1-1; clone size: .; V gene: TRBV30; D gene: TRBD1; CDR3 DNA: TGTGCCTGGAGGGGGACAGGGAGTGGAGCTTTCTTT; CDR3 protein: CAWRGTGSGAFF
J gene: TRBJ2-7; clone size: .; V gene: TRBV27; D gene: .; CDR3 DNA: TGTGCCAGCAGTTTATCCCCGGGGAGCTCCTACGAGCAGTACTTC; CDR3 protein: CASSLSPGSSYEQYF
J gene: TRBJ1-1; clone size: .; V gene: TRBV19; D gene: .; CDR3 DNA: TGTGCCAGTAACAGGGTCGCGAGCACTGAAGCTTTCTTT; CDR3 protein: CASNRVASTEAFF
J gene: TRBJ1-4; clone size: .; V gene: TRBV7-8; D gene: TRBD1; CDR3 DNA: TGTGCCAGCAGCTTCGACAGGGGGTTTAATGAAAAACTGTTTTTT; CDR3 protein: CASSFDRGFNEKLFF
J gene: TRBJ1-1; clone size: .; V gene: TRBV13; D gene: .; CDR3 DNA: TGTGCCAGCAGCGCGGGGATGGGAGAGGAGGCTGAAGCTTTCTTT; CDR3 protein: CASSAGMGEEAEAFF
J gene: TRBJ2-2; clone size: .; V gene: TRBV5-4; D gene: TRBD2; CDR3 DNA: TGTGCCAGCAGCTTGCGCGGGGGGGCCGTTCGCGGGGAGCTGTTTTTT; CDR3 protein: CASSLRGGAVRGELFF
J gene: TRBJ2-1; clone size: .; V gene: TRBV7-2; D gene: .; CDR3 DNA: TGTGCCAGCAGCCCCGAGACGGGGAGAAATGAGCAGTTCTTC; CDR3 protein: CASSPETGRNEQFF
J gene: TRBJ1-1; clone size: .; V gene: TRBV3-1/TRBV3-2; D gene: .; CDR3 DNA: TGTGCCAGCAGCCCTCGACAGGAGACTGAAGCTTTCTTT; CDR3 protein: CASSPRQETEAFF
J gene: TRBJ2-1; clone size: .; V gene: TRBV24-1; D gene: TRBD2; CDR3 DNA: TGTGCCACCAGTGACCCCCCCAGACTAGCGGGGAACAATGAGCAGTTCTTC; CDR3 protein: CATSDPPRLAGNNEQFF
J gene: TRBJ1-1; clone size: .; V gene: TRBV7-6; D gene: .; CDR3 DNA: TGTGCCAGCAGATTACAGGGAGGATCCCTCATTGGAGAAGCTTTCTTT; CDR3 protein: CASRLQGGSLIGEAFF
J gene: TRBJ1-5; clone size: few; V gene: TRBV23-1; D gene: .; CDR3 DNA: TGCGCCAGCAGTCGACGCAGCGGAAGGAACAGCAATCAGCCCCAGCATTTT; CDR3 protein: CASSRRSGRNSNQPQHF
J gene: TRBJ2-2; clone size: .; V gene: TRBV29-1; D gene: .; CDR3 DNA: TGCAGCGTTGGGATTGGACAGACCGGGCTGTTTTTT; CDR3 protein: CSVGIGQTGLFF
J gene: TRBJ2-2; clone size: .; V gene: TRBV10-3; D gene: .; CDR3 DNA: TGTGCCATCAGTGTAGACAGCCAGACCGGGGAGCTGTTTTTT; CDR3 protein: CAISVDSQTGELFF
J gene: TRBJ2-2; clone size: .; V gene: TRBV18; D gene: TRBD1; CDR3 DNA: TGTGCCAGCTCACCAAGAGGACAGGGCGGGACCGGGGAGCTGTTTTTT; CDR3 protein: CASSPRGQGGTGELFF
J gene: TRBJ1-1; clone size: .; V gene: TRBV6-4; D gene: .; CDR3 DNA: TGTGCCAGCAGGGGGGGTTCCAGGGCTTTCTTT; CDR3 protein: CASRGGSRAFF
J gene: TRBJ1-1; clone size: .; V gene: TRBV12-2; D gene: .; CDR3 DNA: TGTGCAAGTCGACCGACGCCCCAAACCGGGACACAAAAGGGCACTGAAGCTTTCTTT; CDR3 protein: CASRPTPQTGTQKGTEAFF
J gene: TRBJ1-3; clone size: .; V gene: TRBV7-2; D gene: .; CDR3 DNA: TGTGCCAGCAGCTTGACAGGTTTGACTGGAAACACCATATATTTT; CDR3 protein: CASSLTGLTGNTIYF
J gene: TRBJ2-2; clone size: .; V gene: TRBV28; D gene: TRBD2; CDR3 DNA: TGTGCCAGCACCAAGGCAGTCGCGGGGGGCGCGAACACCGGGGAGCTGTTTTTT; CDR3 protein: CASTKAVAGGANTGELFF
J gene: TRBJ1-5; clone size: .; V gene: TRBV24-1; D gene: .; CDR3 DNA: TGTGCCACCAGTGATCCTACAGGGTTGAATCAGCCCCAGCATTTT; CDR3 protein: CATSDPTGLNQPQHF
J gene: TRBJ1-2; clone size: .; V gene: TRBV27; D gene: .; CDR3 DNA: TGTGCCAGCAGTCCCATTGGGAGCCTCTATGGCTACACCTTC; CDR3 protein: CASSPIGSLYGYTF
J gene: TRBJ2-1; clone size: .; V gene: TRBV15; D gene: .; CDR3 DNA: TGTGCCACCAGCGGAGGGGACTCCCCCCACCACAATGAGCAGTTCTTC; CDR3 protein: CATSGGDSPHHNEQFF
J gene: TRBJ1-4; clone size: .; V gene: TRBV5-1; D gene: .; CDR3 DNA: TGCGCCAGCGCCCAGGGATATCCGAATGAAAAACTGTTTTTT; CDR3 protein: CASAQGYPNEKLFF
J gene: TRBJ1-1; clone size: .; V gene: TRBV4-3; D gene: .; CDR3 DNA: TGCGCCAGCAGCCAAGAGGCAGGGACTAACACTGAAGCTTTCTTT; CDR3 protein: CASSQEAGTNTEAFF
J gene: TRBJ2-2; clone size: .; V gene: TRBV5-4; D gene: .; CDR3 DNA: TGTGCCAGCAGCCCCGGACTGTACACCGGGGAGCTGTTTTTT; CDR3 protein: CASSPGLYTGELFF
J gene: TRBJ2-5; clone size: .; V gene: TRBV9; D gene: TRBD2; CDR3 DNA: TGTGCCAGCAGCGTAGGTCCTAGCGGTTCGGAAGAGACCCAGTACTTC; CDR3 protein: CASSVGPSGSEETQYF
J gene: TRBJ2-1; clone size: .; V gene: TRBV7-2; D gene: .; CDR3 DNA: TGTGCCAGCAGCGGGCCGACAGCGTTCTCCTACAATGAGCAGTTCTTC; CDR3 protein: CASSGPTAFSYNEQFF
J gene: TRBJ2-7; clone size: .; V gene: TRBV15; D gene: .; CDR3 DNA: TGTGCCACCAGCAGAGATCTCCAGGGGCCCTCCGAGCAGTACTTC; CDR3 protein: CATSRDLQGPSEQYF
J gene: TRBJ1-1; clone size: .; V gene: TRBV28; D gene: .; CDR3 DNA: TGTGCCAGCATCATCGGGGGGGCGCGCAGCACTGAAGCTTTCTTT; CDR3 protein: CASIIGGARSTEAFF
J gene: TRBJ1-2; clone size: .; V gene: TRBV7-2; D gene: TRBD1; CDR3 DNA: TGTGCCAGCAGCCCGGGACAGGGTTCGGCGGATGGCTACACCTTC; CDR3 protein: CASSPGQGSADGYTF
J gene: TRBJ2-3; clone size: .; V gene: TRBV3-1/TRBV3-2; D gene: .; CDR3 DNA: TGTGCCAGCAGCCAAGAGCCCTCGGGACTCCATACGCAGTATTTT; CDR3 protein: CASSQEPSGLHTQYF
J gene: TRBJ1-6; clone size: once; V gene: TRBV7-2; D gene: .; CDR3 DNA: TGTGCCAGCAGCTTGACAGCTAATTCACCCCTCCACTTT; CDR3 protein: CASSLTANSPLHF
J gene: TRBJ2-3; clone size: .; V gene: TRBV29-1; D gene: TRBD2; CDR3 DNA: TGCAGCGTAGGGTGGACTAGCGGGGACGAGCAGTATTTT; CDR3 protein: CSVGWTSGDEQYF
J gene: TRBJ1-1; clone size: .; V gene: TRBV28; D gene: TRBD1; CDR3 DNA: TGTGCCAGCAGTTTATTCGGACAGGGGTACACTGAAGCTTTCTTT; CDR3 protein: CASSLFGQGYTEAFF
J gene: TRBJ2-3; clone size: .; V gene: TRBV4-3; D gene: .; CDR3 DNA: TGCGCCAGCAGCCAAGGGGACGGGAGAACAGCCACAGATACGCAGTATTTT; CDR3 protein: CASSQGDGRTATDTQYF
J gene: TRBJ1-2; clone size: .; V gene: TRBV5-1; D gene: .; CDR3 DNA: TGCGCCAGCAGCACCGACGAGGGGGTCGACTATGGCTACACCTTC; CDR3 protein: CASSTDEGVDYGYTF
J gene: TRBJ2-1; clone size: .; V gene: TRBV19; D gene: TRBD1; CDR3 DNA: TGTGCCAGTAGTATAACAGGGGGCGCTTACAATGAGCAGTTCTTC; CDR3 protein: CASSITGGAYNEQFF
J gene: TRBJ1-2; clone size: .; V gene: TRBV14; D gene: .; CDR3 DNA: TGTGCCAGCAGCCAAGCGGGGAACTATGGCTACACCTTC; CDR3 protein: CASSQAGNYGYTF
J gene: TRBJ2-1; clone size: .; V gene: TRBV7-3; D gene: .; CDR3 DNA: TGTGCCAGCAGCTTATTCGCGGGGAATTACAATGAGCAGTTCTTC; CDR3 protein: CASSLFAGNYNEQFF